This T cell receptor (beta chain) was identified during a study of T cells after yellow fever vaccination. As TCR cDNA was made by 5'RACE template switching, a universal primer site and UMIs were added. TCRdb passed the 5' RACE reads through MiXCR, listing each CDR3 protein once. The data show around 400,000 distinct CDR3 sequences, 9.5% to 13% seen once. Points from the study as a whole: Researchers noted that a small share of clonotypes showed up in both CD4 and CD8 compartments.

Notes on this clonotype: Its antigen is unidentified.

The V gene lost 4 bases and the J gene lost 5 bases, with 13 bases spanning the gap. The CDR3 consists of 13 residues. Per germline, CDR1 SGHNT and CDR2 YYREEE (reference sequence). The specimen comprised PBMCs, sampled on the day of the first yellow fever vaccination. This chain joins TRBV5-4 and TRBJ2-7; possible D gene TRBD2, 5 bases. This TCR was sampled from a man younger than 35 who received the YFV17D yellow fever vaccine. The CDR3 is CASSGQGSDEQYF. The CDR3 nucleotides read TGTGCCAGCAGCGGTCAAGGGAGCGACGAGCAGTACTTC.